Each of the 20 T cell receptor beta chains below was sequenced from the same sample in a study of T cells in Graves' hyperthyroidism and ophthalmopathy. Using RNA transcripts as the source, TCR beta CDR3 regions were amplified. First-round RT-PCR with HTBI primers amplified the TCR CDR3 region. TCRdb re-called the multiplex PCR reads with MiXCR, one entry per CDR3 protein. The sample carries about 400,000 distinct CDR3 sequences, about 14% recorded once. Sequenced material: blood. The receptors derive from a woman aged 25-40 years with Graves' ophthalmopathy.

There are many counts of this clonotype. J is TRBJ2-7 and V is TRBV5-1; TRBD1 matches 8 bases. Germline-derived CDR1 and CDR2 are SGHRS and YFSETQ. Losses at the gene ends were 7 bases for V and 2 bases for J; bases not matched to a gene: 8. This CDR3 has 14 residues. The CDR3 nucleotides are TGCGCCAGCGGTAACGGACAGGGTACCTACGAGCAGTACTTC. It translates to CASGNGQGTYEQYF.

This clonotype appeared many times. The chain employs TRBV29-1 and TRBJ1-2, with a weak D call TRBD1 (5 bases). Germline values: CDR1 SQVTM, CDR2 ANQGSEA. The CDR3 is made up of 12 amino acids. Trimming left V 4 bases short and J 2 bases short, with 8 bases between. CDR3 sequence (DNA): TGCAGCGTTGGACAGCGGAACTATGGCTACACCTTC. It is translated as CSVGQRNYGYTF.

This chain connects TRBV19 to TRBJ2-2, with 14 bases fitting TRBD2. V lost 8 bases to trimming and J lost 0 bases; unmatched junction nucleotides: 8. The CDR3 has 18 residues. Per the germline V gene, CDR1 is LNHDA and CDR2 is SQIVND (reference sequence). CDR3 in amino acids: CASPGTSGGRSNTGELFF. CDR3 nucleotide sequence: TGTGCCAGTCCCGGGACTAGCGGGGGAAGGTCGAACACCGGGGAGCTGTTTTTT.

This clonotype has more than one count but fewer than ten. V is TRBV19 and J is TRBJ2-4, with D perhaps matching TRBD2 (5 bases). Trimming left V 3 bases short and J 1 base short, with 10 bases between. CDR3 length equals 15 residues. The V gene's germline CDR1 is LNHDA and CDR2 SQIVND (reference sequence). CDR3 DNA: TGTGCCAGTAGTATGGCCCCGGGGGCCAAAAACATTCAGTACTTC. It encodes CASSMAPGAKNIQYF.

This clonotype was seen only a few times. The CDR3 bases are TGTGCCACCAGTGATTTGCGTCAGGGCACCGGGGAGCTGTTTTTT. Translation gives CATSDLRQGTGELFF. The rearrangement uses TRBV24-1 and TRBJ2-2; maybe TRBD1 (5 bases). The CDR3 totals 15 residues. V dropped 0 bases and J dropped 4 bases, with 8 bases sitting between them. Germline values: CDR1 KGHDR, CDR2 SFDVKD.

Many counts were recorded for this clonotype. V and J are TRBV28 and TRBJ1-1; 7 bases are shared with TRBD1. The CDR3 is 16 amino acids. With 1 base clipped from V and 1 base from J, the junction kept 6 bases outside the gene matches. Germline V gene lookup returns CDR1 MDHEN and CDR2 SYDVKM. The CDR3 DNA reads TGTGCCAGCAGTTTATTCCAGGGGGATCCGAACACTGAAGCTTTCTTT. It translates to CASSLFQGDPNTEAFF.

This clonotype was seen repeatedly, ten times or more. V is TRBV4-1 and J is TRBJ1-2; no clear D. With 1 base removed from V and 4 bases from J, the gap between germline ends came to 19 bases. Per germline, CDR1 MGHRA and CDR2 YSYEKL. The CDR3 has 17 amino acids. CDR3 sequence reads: CASSQVTAANRAYGYTF. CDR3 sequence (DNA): TGCGCCAGCAGCCAAGTAACAGCAGCCAACCGCGCCTATGGCTACACCTTC.

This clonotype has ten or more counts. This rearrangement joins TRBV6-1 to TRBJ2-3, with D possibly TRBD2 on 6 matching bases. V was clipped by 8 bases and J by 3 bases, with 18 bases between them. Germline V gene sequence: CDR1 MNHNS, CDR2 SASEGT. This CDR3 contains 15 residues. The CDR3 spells CASHGSRPKTDTQYF. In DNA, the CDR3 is TGTGCCAGCCACGGGAGCAGGCCAAAGACAGATACGCAGTATTTT.

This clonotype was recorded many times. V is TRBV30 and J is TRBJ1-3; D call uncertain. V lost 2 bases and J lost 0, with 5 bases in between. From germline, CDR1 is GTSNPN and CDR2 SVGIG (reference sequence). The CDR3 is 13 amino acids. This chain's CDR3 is CAWSPDSGNTIYF. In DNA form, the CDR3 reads TGTGCCTGGAGTCCAGACTCTGGAAACACCATATATTTT.

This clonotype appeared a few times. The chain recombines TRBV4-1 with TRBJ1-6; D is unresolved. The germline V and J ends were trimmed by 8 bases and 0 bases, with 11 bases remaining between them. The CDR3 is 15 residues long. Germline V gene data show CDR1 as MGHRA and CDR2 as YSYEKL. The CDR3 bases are TGCGCCAGCCAGGACCCGAGCTCCTATAATTCACCCCTCCACTTT. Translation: CASQDPSSYNSPLHF.

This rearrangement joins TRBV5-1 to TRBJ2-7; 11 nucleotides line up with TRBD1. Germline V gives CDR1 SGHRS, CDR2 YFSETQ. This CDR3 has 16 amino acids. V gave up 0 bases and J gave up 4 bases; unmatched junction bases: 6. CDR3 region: CASSLGPGQGEYEQYF. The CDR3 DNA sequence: TGCGCCAGCAGCTTGGGGCCGGGACAGGGGGAGTACGAGCAGTACTTC. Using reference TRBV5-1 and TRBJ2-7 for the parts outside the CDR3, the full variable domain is KAGVTQTPRYLIKTRGQQVTLSCSPISGHRSVSWYQQTPGQGLQFLFEYFSETQRNKGNFPGRFSGRQFSNSRSEMNVSTLELGDSALYLCASSLGPGQGEYEQYFGPGTRLTVT.

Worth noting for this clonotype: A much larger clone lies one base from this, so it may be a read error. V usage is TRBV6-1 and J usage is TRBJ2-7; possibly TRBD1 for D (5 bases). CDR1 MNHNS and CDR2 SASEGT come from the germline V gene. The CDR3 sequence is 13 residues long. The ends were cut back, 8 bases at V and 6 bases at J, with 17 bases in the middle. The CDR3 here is CASHIGAVGEQYF. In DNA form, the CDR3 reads TGTGCCAGCCACATAGGGGCCGTTGGCGAGCAGTACTTC.

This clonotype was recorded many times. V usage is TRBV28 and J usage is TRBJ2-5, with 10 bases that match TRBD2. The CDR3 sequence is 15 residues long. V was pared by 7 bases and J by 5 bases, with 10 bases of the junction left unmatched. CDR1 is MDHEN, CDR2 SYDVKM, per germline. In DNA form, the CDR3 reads TGTGCCAGCACCCCAACTAGCGGGGTTGCGGAGACCCAGTACTTC. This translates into CASTPTSGVAETQYF.

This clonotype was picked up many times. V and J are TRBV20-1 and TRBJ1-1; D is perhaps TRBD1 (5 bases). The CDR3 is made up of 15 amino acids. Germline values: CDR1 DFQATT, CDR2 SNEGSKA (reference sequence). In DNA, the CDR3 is TGCAGCATTTCCGCCTATTGGCTGGGGGACACTGAAGCTTTCTTT. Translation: CSISAYWLGDTEAFF.

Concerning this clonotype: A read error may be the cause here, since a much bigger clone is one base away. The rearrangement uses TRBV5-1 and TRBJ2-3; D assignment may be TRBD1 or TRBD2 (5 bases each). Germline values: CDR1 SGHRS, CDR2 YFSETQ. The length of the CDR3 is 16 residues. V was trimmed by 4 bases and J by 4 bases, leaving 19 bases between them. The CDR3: CASSPILGALADTQYF. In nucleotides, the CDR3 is TGCGCCAGCAGCCCGATCCTCGGGGCCCTCGCAGATACGCAGTATTTT.

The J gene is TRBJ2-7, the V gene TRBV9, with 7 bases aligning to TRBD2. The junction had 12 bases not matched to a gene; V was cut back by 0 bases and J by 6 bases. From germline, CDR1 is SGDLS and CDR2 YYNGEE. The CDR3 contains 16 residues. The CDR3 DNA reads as TGTGCCAGCAGCGTAGCGGGGGGACCCTTGCAGGGCGAGCAGTACTTC. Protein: CASSVAGGPLQGEQYF. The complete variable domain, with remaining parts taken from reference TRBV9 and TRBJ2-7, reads DSGVTQTPKHLITATGQRVTLRCSPRSGDLSVYWYQQSLDQGLQFLIQYYNGEERAKGNILERFSAQQFPDLHSELNLSSLELGDSALYFCASSVAGGPLQGEQYFGPGTRLTVT.

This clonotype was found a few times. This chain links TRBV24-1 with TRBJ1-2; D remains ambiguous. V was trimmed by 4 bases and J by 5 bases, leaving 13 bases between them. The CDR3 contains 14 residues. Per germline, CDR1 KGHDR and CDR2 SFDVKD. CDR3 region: CATSDPHPPYGYTF. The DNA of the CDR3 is TGTGCCACCAGTGACCCGCACCCTCCTTATGGCTACACCTTC.

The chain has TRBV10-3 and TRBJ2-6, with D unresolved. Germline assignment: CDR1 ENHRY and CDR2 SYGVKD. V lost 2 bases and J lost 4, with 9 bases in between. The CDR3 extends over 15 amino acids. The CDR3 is CAISEPRPGANVLTF. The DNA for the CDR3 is TGTGCCATCAGTGAGCCCCGGCCCGGGGCCAACGTCCTGACTTTC.

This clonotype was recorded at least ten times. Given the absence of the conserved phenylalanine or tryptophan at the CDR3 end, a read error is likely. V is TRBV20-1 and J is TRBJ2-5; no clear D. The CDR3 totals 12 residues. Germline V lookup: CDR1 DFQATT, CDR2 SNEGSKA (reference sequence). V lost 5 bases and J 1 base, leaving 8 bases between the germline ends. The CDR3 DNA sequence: TGCAGTGCTTTCCCGGGCCAAGAGACCCAGTACTCC. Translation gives CSAFPGQETQYS.

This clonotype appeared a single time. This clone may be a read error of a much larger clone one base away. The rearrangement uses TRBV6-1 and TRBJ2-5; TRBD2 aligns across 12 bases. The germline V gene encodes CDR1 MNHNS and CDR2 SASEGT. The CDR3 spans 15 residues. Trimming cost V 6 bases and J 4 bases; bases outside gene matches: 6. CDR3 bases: TGTGCCAGCAGCAAGGGACTAGCGGGCAGAGAGACCCAGTACTTC. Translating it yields CASSKGLAGRETQYF.